A single sample gave rise to the 8 T cell receptor beta chains below, sequenced in a study of blood T cell repertoires in COVID-19. The data were produced by immunoSEQ multiplex PCR, yet TCRdb's version contains in-frame clones alone and is incomplete. The sample lists roughly 70,000 clones, around 87% occurring once. The specimen sequenced was peripheral blood. The receptors were sampled from an elderly woman with active or convalescent COVID-19.

This sequence joins TRBV6-5 and TRBJ2-2; D remains unclear. V lost 6 bases, J lost 6 bases, and 8 bases lay in between. CDR1 is MNHEY, CDR2 SVGAGI, per germline. This CDR3 is 12 amino acids long. CDR3 DNA: TGTGCCAGCAGCACAAACCCCGGGGAGCTGTTTTTT. This codes for CASSTNPGELFF.

The V gene is TRBV29-1, the J gene TRBJ1-5, with D uncertain. V was cut by 7 bases and J by 1 base, with 17 bases left in between. From germline, CDR1 is SQVTM and CDR2 ANQGSEA. There are 15 residues in the CDR3. CDR3 nucleotide sequence: TGCAGCGCTGCCGAGGGAGGCGGGAGCAATCAGCCCCAGCATTTT. It codes for CSAAEGGGSNQPQHF.

The chain recombines TRBV5-4 with TRBJ1-1; 8 bases are shared with TRBD1. CDR3 size: 14 residues. V shed 4 bases and J 11 bases; nucleotides not matched to a gene: 13. Germline V gene sequence: CDR1 SGHNT, CDR2 YYREEE (reference sequence). The chain's CDR3 is CASSASGQGHGAFF. CDR3 bases: TGTGCCAGCAGCGCGAGCGGACAGGGTCATGGTGCTTTCTTT.

CDR3 region: CASSIAGETQYF. The DNA for the CDR3 is TGCGCCAGCAGCATAGCGGGGGAGACCCAGTACTTC. The chain employs TRBV5-1 and TRBJ2-5; 8 positions match TRBD2. Germline V gene data show CDR1 as SGHRS and CDR2 as YFSETQ. This CDR3 has 12 amino acids. The J segment lost 5 bases and the V segment lost 4 bases, leaving 1 base of the junction unmatched.

The rearrangement joins TRBV5-8 to TRBJ2-3; D unclear. CDR1 is SGHTS, CDR2 YDEGEE, per germline. V was shortened by 0 bases and J by 0 bases, with 8 bases between the two germline ends. The CDR3 runs to 15 residues. CDR3 sequence reads: CASSLDRSSTDTQYF. In DNA form, the CDR3 reads TGTGCCAGCAGCTTGGATCGTTCTAGCACAGATACGCAGTATTTT.

The chain carries TRBV6-2 or TRBV6-3 and TRBJ2-2; the match to TRBD2 covers 9 bases. V shed 5 bases and J 2 bases; nucleotides not matched to a gene: 12. This CDR3 is built from 18 residues. Germline values: CDR1 MNHEY, CDR2 SVGEGT. The CDR3: CASSTGTSLRLNTGELFF. Written as DNA, the CDR3 is TGTGCCAGCAGTACCGGGACTAGCTTGCGGCTCAACACCGGGGAGCTGTTTTTT.

This clone came up once. The rearrangement joins TRBV6-6 to TRBJ1-1; 7 bases fit TRBD1. Germline V gene lookup returns CDR1 MNHNY and CDR2 SVGAGI (reference sequence). J gave up 4 bases and V 7 bases, and 3 bases lay outside the gene matches. The CDR3 is 12 amino acids. The CDR3 bases are TGTGCCAGCACGACAGGGCCCACTGAAGCTTTCTTT. It is translated as CASTTGPTEAFF.

The rearrangement uses TRBV29-1 and TRBJ1-2; D unresolved. Trimming removed 3 bases from V and 8 bases from J, with 7 bases in between. CDR3 length: 10 residues. Germline CDR1 is SQVTM and CDR2 is ANQGSEA. CDR3 DNA: TGCAGCGTTGAGGCGGGAGGCTACACCTTC. As protein: CSVEAGGYTF.